A selection of T cell receptor beta chains follows, all from one sample in a study of blood T cell repertoires in COVID-19. This table comes from immunoSEQ multiplex PCR, and its TCRdb copy is limited to in-frame clones, with some not included. Here the sample spans a few hundred thousand clones, 90% being singletons. Sequenced material: PBMCs or T cells enriched from blood (not recorded which). The receptors originated from a young woman with acute COVID-19. Each CDR3 is given with its conserved first and last residue. The D gene is left open where the match is weak. Expanded clones are given a class, and other clones once, few, many or no size at all.

d_gene | j_gene | abundance | v_gene | CDR3nt | CDR3aa
- | TRBJ2-5 | - | TRBV25-1 | TGTGCCAGCAGTGAAGACCCAGGGGGAGGTGAGACCCAGTACTTC | CASSEDPGGGETQYF
TRBD1 | TRBJ2-1 | - | TRBV28 | TGTGCCAGCATCGGACAGGGGGATTATGAGCAGTTCTTC | CASIGQGDYEQFF
- | TRBJ1-6 | once | TRBV6-2/TRBV6-3 | TGTGCCAGCAGTTACGGGCGGACTGGTAATTCACCCCTCCACTTT | CASSYGRTGNSPLHF
- | TRBJ2-1 | once | TRBV2 | TGTGCCAGCAGGTTAACTAGTTCCAGCTCCTACAATGAGCAGTTCTTC | CASRLTSSSSYNEQFF
TRBD2 | TRBJ2-1 | - | TRBV5-5 | TGTGCCAGCAGTCGACTAGCGCACAACAATGAGCAGTTCTTC | CASSRLAHNNEQFF
TRBD2 | TRBJ2-1 | - | TRBV24-1 | TGTGCCACCAGTGATACTAGCGGGAGGGCCAATGAGCAGTTCTTC | CATSDTSGRANEQFF
TRBD1 | TRBJ1-2 | - | TRBV5-1 | TGCGCCAGCAGTCCCCGGGACAGGGAAGCTAACTATGGCTACACCTTC | CASSPRDREANYGYTF
- | TRBJ2-7 | - | TRBV30 | TGTGCCTGGAGTATGGCCGGGAACTACGAGCAGTACTTC | CAWSMAGNYEQYF
- | TRBJ1-5 | - | TRBV4-1 | TGCGCCAGCAGCCAAGATCCATTAACAGGTCAGCCCCAGCATTTT | CASSQDPLTGQPQHF
TRBD1 | TRBJ2-1 | - | TRBV2 | TGTGCCAGCAGACGGGACAGGTCTTACAATGAGCAGTTCTTC | CASRRDRSYNEQFF
- | TRBJ2-7 | - | TRBV7-9 | TGTGCCAGCACCCCCCGGGATCAGTGGTACGAGCAGTACTTC | CASTPRDQWYEQYF
- | TRBJ1-1 | - | TRBV5-1 | TGCGCCAGCAGCTTGCACCTCCAGATCATGAACACTGAAGCTTTCTTT | CASSLHLQIMNTEAFF
- | TRBJ1-2 | - | TRBV27 | TGTGCCAGCAGGGGCTCCGTCGGCAGGGAGGCTAACTATGGCTACACCTTC | CASRGSVGREANYGYTF
- | TRBJ1-4 | - | TRBV5-6 | TGTGCCAGCACCCAAATGACGGGGTATACTAATGAAAAACTGTTTTTT | CASTQMTGYTNEKLFF
- | TRBJ1-2 | - | TRBV10-3 | TGTGCCATCAGTGAGTCTAGGAGTGGCTACACCTTC | CAISESRSGYTF
TRBD1 | TRBJ1-4 | - | TRBV4-1 | TGCGCCAGCAGCCTGGGACAGTCCTTCGGAAAACTGTTTTTT | CASSLGQSFGKLFF
TRBD2 | TRBJ2-1 | - | TRBV19 | TGTGCCAGTAGTATAGGGTCTAGCGGGAGGGGCAGCTCCTACAATGAGCAGTTCTTC | CASSIGSSGRGSSYNEQFF
TRBD2 | TRBJ2-1 | - | TRBV7-6 | TGTGCCAGCAGCCCAGTAACTAGCGGCCTGTCGTACAATGAGCAGTTCTTC | CASSPVTSGLSYNEQFF
- | TRBJ1-2 | - | TRBV28 | TGTGCCAGCAGATCAGGTGGCTTGGATGGCTACACCTTC | CASRSGGLDGYTF
TRBD1 | TRBJ1-2 | once | TRBV29-1 | TGCAGCGTTGAAGTCTTGGAGACAGGGGACAACTATGGCTACACCTTC | CSVEVLETGDNYGYTF
- | TRBJ1-4 | - | TRBV27 | TGTGCCAGCAGTCCCTTCTATTCAACTAATGAAAAACTGTTTTTT | CASSPFYSTNEKLFF
- | TRBJ1-2 | - | TRBV7-9 | TGTGCCAGCAGCTTAGGGAGGGGCGGCTATGGCTACACCTTC | CASSLGRGGYGYTF
- | TRBJ1-4 | - | TRBV27 | TGTGCCAGCAGTCAAGTACCGGCAACTAATGAAAAACTGTTTTTT | CASSQVPATNEKLFF
- | TRBJ2-7 | - | TRBV6-2/TRBV6-3 | TGTGCCAGCAGTCAGGGTGGCGAGCAGTACTTC | CASSQGGEQYF
- | TRBJ1-1 | - | TRBV19 | TGTGCCAGTACCTCGACAGGATACTTTATGAACACTGAAGCTTTCTTT | CASTSTGYFMNTEAFF
- | TRBJ1-6 | - | TRBV7-9 | TGTGCCAGCAACCAGGGGATCGGGAATTCACCCCTCCACTTT | CASNQGIGNSPLHF
TRBD2 | TRBJ2-7 | - | TRBV18 | TGTGCCAGCTCACCGGCTGTCCCCCGGGCGGGAGGTCTAGACGAGCAGTACTTC | CASSPAVPRAGGLDEQYF
TRBD1 | TRBJ2-1 | - | TRBV7-2 | TGTGCCAGCAGCTACCGGGACAGGGGAAACAATGAGCAGTTCTTC | CASSYRDRGNNEQFF
TRBD2 | TRBJ2-1 | - | TRBV13 | TGTGCCAGCAGCTTAAGGGGGACTAGCGGGATCAATGAGCAGTTCTTC | CASSLRGTSGINEQFF
- | TRBJ2-1 | - | TRBV6-5 | TGTGCCAGCAGTTACGAAGGAGGGGCCCCCTACAATGAGCAGTTCTTC | CASSYEGGAPYNEQFF
TRBD1 | TRBJ2-3 | - | TRBV24-1 | TGTGCCACCAGTGCGACAGGGGGCACAGATACGCAGTATTTT | CATSATGGTDTQYF
TRBD1 | TRBJ1-3 | - | TRBV5-1 | TGCGCCAGCAGCTGGGGGGGACAGGCCTCTGGAAACACCATATATTTT | CASSWGGQASGNTIYF